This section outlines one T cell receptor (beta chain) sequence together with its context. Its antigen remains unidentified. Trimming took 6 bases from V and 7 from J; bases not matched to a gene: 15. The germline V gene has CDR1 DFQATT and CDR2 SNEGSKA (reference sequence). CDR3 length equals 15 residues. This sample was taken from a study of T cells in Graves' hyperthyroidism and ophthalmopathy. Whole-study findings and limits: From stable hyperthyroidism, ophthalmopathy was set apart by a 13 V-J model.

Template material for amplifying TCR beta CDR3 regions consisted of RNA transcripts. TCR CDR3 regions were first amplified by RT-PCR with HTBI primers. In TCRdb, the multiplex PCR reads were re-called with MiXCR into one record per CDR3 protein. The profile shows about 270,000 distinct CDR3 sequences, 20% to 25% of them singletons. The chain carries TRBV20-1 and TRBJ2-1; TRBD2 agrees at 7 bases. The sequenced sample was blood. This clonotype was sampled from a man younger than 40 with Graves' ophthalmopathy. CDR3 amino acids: CSALPLAEMKNEQFF. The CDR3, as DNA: TGCAGTGCCCTGCCTCTAGCGGAGATGAAGAATGAGCAGTTCTTC.